This T cell receptor beta chain was sequenced for a study of blood T cell repertoires in COVID-19. About the study: The study drew acute and convalescent COVID-19 samples from the United States, Italy and Spain.

Trimming took 5 bases from V and 7 from J; bases not matched to a gene: 6. Germline values: CDR1 SGHTA, CDR2 FQGNSA. The CDR3 loop spans 15 amino acids. Sequencing was performed with immunoSEQ multiplex PCR; in TCRdb, only in-frame clones are kept and a portion is missing. The sample has around 37,000 clones; more than 85% are singletons. What was sequenced was peripheral blood. The chain has TRBV7-2 and TRBJ2-1, with 12 bases identical to TRBD2. This TCR came from a woman at least 80 years old with acute or convalescent COVID-19. CDR3 DNA: TGTGCCAGCAGCCCCTGGACTAGCGGGGAGAATGAGCAGTTCTTC. This translates into CASSPWTSGENEQFF.